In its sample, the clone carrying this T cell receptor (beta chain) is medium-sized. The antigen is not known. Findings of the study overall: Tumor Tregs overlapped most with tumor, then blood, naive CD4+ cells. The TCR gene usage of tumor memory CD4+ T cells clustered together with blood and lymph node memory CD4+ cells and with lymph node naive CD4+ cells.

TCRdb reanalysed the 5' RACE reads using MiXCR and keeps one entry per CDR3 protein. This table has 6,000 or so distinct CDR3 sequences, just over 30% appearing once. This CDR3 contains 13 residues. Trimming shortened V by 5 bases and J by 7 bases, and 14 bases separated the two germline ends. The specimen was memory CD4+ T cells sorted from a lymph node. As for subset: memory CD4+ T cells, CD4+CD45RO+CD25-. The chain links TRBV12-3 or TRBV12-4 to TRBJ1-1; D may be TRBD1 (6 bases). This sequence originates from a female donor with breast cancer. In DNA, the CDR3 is TGTGCCAGCAGTCTCGCAGGGGTTAGTGAAGCTTTCTTT. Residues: CASSLAGVSEAFF.